Reported below is one TCR beta chain. V lost 0 bases and J lost 1, with 10 bases in between. The CDR3 spans 16 residues. CDR1 is LGHDT, CDR2 YNNKEL, per germline (reference sequence). The data are from a study of control samples from healthy donors and cancer patients. The table came from immunoSEQ multiplex PCR; TCRdb's copy has only in-frame clones and leaves some out. This table holds approximately 140,000 clones, roughly nine tenths found once. The clonotype originates from a woman in her twenties or thirties in good health. The chain uses TRBV3-1 (or the pseudogene TRBV3-2) and TRBJ2-1, with D tentatively TRBD1 (6 bases). Material for sequencing was blood. The CDR3 sequence: CASSQDGGASYNEQFF. The CDR3, as DNA: TGTGCCAGCAGCCAAGATGGGGGCGCGTCCTACAATGAGCAGTTCTTC.